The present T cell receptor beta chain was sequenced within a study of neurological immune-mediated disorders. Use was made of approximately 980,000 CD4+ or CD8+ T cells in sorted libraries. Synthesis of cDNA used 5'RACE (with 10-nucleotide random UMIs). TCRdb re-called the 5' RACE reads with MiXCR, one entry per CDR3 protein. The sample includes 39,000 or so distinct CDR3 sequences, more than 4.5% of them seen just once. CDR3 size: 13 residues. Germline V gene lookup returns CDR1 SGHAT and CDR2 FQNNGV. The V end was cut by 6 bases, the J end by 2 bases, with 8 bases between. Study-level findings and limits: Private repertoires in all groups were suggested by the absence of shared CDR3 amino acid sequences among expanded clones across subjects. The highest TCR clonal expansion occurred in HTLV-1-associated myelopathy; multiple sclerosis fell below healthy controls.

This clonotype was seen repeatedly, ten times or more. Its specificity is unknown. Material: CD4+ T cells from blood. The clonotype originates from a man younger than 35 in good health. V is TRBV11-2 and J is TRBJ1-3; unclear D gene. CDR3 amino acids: CASSFGAGNTIYF. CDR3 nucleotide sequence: TGTGCCAGCAGTTTTGGGGCTGGAAACACCATATATTTT.